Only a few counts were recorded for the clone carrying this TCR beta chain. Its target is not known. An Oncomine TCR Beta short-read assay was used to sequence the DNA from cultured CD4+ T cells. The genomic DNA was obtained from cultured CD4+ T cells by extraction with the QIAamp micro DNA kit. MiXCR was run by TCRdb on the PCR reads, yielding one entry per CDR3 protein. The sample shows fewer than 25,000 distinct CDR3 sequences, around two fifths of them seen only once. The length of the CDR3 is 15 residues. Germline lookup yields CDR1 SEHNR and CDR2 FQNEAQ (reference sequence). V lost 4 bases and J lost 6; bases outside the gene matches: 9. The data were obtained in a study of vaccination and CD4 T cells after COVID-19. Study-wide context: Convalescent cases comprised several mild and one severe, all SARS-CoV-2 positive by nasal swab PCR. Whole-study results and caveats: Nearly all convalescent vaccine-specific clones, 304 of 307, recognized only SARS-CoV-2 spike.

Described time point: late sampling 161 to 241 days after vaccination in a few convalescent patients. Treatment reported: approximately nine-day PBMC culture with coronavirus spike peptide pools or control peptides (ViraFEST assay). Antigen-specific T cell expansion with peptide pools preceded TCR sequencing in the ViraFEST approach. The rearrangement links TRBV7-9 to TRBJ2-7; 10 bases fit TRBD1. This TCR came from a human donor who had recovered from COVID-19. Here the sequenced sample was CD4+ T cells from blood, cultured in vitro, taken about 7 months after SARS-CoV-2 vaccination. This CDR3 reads CASSSPGQGIREQYF. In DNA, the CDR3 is TGTGCCAGCAGCTCTCCGGGACAGGGGATCCGCGAGCAGTACTTC.